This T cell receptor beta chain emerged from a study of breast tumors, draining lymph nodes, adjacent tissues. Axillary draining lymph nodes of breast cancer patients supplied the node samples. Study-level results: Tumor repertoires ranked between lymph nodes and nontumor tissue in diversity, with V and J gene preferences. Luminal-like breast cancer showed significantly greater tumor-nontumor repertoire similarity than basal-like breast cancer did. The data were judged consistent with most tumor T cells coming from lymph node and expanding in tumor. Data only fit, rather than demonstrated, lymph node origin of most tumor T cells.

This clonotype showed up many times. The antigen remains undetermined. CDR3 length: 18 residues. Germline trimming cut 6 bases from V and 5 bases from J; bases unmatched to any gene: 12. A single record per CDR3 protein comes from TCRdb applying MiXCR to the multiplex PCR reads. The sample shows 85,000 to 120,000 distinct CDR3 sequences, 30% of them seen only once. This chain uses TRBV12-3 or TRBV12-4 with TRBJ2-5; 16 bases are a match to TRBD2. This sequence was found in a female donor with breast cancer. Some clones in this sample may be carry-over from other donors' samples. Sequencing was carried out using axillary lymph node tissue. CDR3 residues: CASSIGTSGGAFVETQYF. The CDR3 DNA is TGTGCCAGCAGCATAGGGACTAGCGGGGGGGCCTTCGTGGAGACCCAGTACTTC.